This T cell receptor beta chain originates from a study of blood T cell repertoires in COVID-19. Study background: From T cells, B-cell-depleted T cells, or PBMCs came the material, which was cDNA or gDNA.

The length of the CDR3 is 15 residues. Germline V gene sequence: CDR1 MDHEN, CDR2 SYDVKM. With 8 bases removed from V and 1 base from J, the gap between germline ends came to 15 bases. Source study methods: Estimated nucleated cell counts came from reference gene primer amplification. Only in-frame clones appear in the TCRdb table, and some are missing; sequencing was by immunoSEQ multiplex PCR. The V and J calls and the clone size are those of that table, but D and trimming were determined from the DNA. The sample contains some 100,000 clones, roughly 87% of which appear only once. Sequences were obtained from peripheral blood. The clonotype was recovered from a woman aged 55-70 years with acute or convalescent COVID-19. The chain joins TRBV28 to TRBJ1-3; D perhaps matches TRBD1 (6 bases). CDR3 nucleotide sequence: TGTGCCAGCGCCCGAGGGGGGGGTTCTGGAAACACCATATATTTT. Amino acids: CASARGGGSGNTIYF.